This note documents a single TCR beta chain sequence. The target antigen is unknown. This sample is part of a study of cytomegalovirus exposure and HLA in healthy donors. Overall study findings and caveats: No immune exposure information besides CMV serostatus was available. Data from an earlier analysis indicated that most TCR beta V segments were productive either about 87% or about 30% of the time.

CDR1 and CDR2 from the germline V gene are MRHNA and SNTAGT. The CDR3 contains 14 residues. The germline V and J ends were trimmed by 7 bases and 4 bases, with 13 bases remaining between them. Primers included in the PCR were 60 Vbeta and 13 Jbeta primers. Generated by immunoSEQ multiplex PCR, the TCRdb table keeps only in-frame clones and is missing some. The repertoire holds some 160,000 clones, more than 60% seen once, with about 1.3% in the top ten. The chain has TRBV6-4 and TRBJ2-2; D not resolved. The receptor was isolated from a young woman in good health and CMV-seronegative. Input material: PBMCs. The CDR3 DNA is TGTGCCAGCAATCATGGCGGATCCACCGGGGAGCTGTTTTTT. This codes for CASNHGGSTGELFF.